This T cell receptor (beta chain) derives from a study of blood T cell repertoires in COVID-19. Overall study context: Sample material is recorded as cDNA or gDNA derived from T cells, B-cell-depleted T cells, or PBMCs.

The method was immunoSEQ multiplex PCR; TCRdb's version includes in-frame clones alone and lacks a portion of them. The sample gives about 76,000 clones, 70% to 90% of which show up once; roughly 8.9% is in the top ten. This CDR3 is 14 amino acids long. V was cut by 1 base and J by 4 bases, with 7 bases left in between. The germline V gene has CDR1 KGHDR and CDR2 SFDVKD. This rearrangement joins TRBV24-1 to TRBJ1-5; D gene uncertain. This sequence originates from a man over 45 with COVID-19, enrolled during active disease. Sequencing used peripheral blood. Here the CDR3 reads CATSDLSGNQPQHF. For the CDR3, the DNA is TGTGCCACCAGTGATTTATCAGGAAATCAGCCCCAGCATTTT.